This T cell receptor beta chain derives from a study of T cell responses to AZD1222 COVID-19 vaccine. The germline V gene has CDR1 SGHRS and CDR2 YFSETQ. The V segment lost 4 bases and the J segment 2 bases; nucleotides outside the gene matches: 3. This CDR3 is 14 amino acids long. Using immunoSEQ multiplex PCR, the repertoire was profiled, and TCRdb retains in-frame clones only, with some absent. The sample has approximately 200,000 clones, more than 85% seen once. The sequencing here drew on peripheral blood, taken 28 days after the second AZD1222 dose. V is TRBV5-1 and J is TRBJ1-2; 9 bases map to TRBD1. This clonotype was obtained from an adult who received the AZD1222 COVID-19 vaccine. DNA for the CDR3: TGCGCCAGCAGCGGGGGACAGGGCAACTATGGCTACACCTTC. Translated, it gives CASSGGQGNYGYTF. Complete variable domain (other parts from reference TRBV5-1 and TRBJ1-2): KAGVTQTPRYLIKTRGQQVTLSCSPISGHRSVSWYQQTPGQGLQFLFEYFSETQRNKGNFPGRFSGRQFSNSRSEMNVSTLELGDSALYLCASSGGQGNYGYTFGSGTRLTVV.